These 28 T cell receptor beta chains originate from one sample sequenced in a study of blood T cell repertoires in COVID-19. This table comes from immunoSEQ multiplex PCR, and its TCRdb copy is limited to in-frame clones, with some not included. This repertoire shows approximately 200,000 clones, 94% found once; its top ten account for roughly 0.7%. The sequenced sample consisted of peripheral blood. The source is a man aged 25 to 40 with COVID-19, enrolled during active disease.

This chain joins TRBV5-4 and TRBJ1-1; 7 positions match TRBD1. Germline assignment: CDR1 SGHNT and CDR2 YYREEE (reference sequence). V gave up 3 bases and J gave up 3 bases; unmatched junction bases: 11. The CDR3 contains 16 residues. The CDR3 bases are TGTGCCAGCAGCTCCGGACAGGCACTTAGGGACACTGAAGCTTTCTTT. Its translation: CASSSGQALRDTEAFF.

The chain employs TRBV7-4 and TRBJ1-4, with 7 bases matching TRBD1. The germline V gene has CDR1 SGHVT and CDR2 SQSDAQ. The ends lost 0 bases at V and 0 bases at J; junction bases unmatched: 1. The CDR3 is 16 residues long. CDR3 protein: CASSLADRTTNEKLFF. In DNA, the CDR3 is TGTGCCAGCAGCTTAGCGGACAGGACAACTAATGAAAAACTGTTTTTT.

J is TRBJ1-5 and V is TRBV6-5; the match to TRBD1 covers 8 bases. V was pared by 5 bases and J by 10 bases, with 10 bases of the junction left unmatched. The CDR3 runs to 14 residues. CDR1 and CDR2 from the germline V gene are MNHEY and SVGAGI. The CDR3 coding sequence is TGTGCCAGCAGTAAGGACAGGGAGGGATCTCCCCAGCATTTT. Translated, it gives CASSKDREGSPQHF.

The V gene is TRBV20-1, the J gene TRBJ2-7, with TRBD1 matching over 8 bases. The germline gives CDR1 DFQATT, CDR2 SNEGSKA (reference sequence). J gave up 6 bases and V 3 bases, and 13 bases lay outside the gene matches. There are 15 residues in the CDR3. Written as DNA, the CDR3 is TGCAGTGCTAGTAATACTAGGACAGGGTCGGGCGAGCAGTACTTC. Translation: CSASNTRTGSGEQYF.

This chain uses TRBV7-9 with TRBJ1-1; D gene ambiguous. Trimming left V 5 bases short and J 3 bases short, with 13 bases between. CDR3 length equals 14 residues. Germline V gene lookup returns CDR1 SEHNR and CDR2 FQNEAQ (reference sequence). The CDR3 here is CASSHTAQDTEAFF. Here the CDR3 DNA reads TGTGCCAGCAGCCACACCGCCCAGGACACTGAAGCTTTCTTT.

This chain links TRBV4-1 with TRBJ2-3; D gene ambiguous. Trimming left V 3 bases short and J 3 bases short, with 13 bases between. The CDR3 consists of 15 residues. Germline values: CDR1 MGHRA, CDR2 YSYEKL. CDR3 protein: CASSQELTGTDTQYF. The CDR3 region has the DNA TGCGCCAGCAGCCAGGAATTAACCGGGACAGATACGCAGTATTTT.

The V call is TRBV3-1 (or the pseudogene TRBV3-2), the J call TRBJ2-2; the D gene is possibly TRBD2 (5 bases). The CDR3 extends over 18 amino acids. Germline V lookup: CDR1 LGHDT, CDR2 YNNKEL (reference sequence). V was clipped by 3 bases and J by 0 bases, with 17 bases between them. CDR3 sequence reads: CASSQALRTEANTGELFF. In nucleotides, the CDR3 is TGTGCCAGCAGCCAGGCTCTTAGGACGGAGGCGAACACCGGGGAGCTGTTTTTT.

This clone was seen a handful of times. The rearrangement links TRBV29-1 to TRBJ2-1, with D uncertain. Germline V CDR1 and CDR2: SQVTM, ANQGSEA. The CDR3 loop spans 12 amino acids. V lost 3 bases, J lost 9 bases, and 12 bases lay in between. CDR3 in amino acids: CSVDRSYGEQFF. The CDR3 DNA reads as TGCAGCGTTGATAGGAGTTATGGTGAGCAGTTCTTC.

V usage is TRBV5-1 and J usage is TRBJ1-1; the D gene is possibly TRBD1 (6 bases). Trimming cost V 4 bases and J 3 bases, with 16 bases left between them. The length of the CDR3 is 15 residues. Looked up from germline, CDR1 is SGHRS and CDR2 is YFSETQ. CDR3 residues: CASSPRGPGDTEAFF. CDR3 DNA: TGCGCCAGCAGCCCCCGAGGACCAGGGGACACTGAAGCTTTCTTT.

V and J are TRBV3-1 (or the pseudogene TRBV3-2) and TRBJ2-7; 11 positions match TRBD1. The CDR3 loop spans 13 amino acids. With V trimmed by 4 bases and J by 5 bases, 1 base remained unmatched. The germline V gene encodes CDR1 LGHDT and CDR2 YNNKEL (reference sequence). The CDR3 here is CASSRDRGDEQYF. CDR3 nucleotide sequence: TGTGCCAGCAGCCGGGACAGGGGGGACGAGCAGTACTTC.

J is TRBJ2-5 and V is TRBV7-7; 9 nucleotides line up with TRBD2. Germline CDR1 and CDR2: SSHAT and FNYEAQ (reference sequence). The junction had 4 bases not matched to a gene; V was cut back by 1 base and J by 1 base. The CDR3 is made up of 16 amino acids. The CDR3 reads CASSLGVAGAQETQYF. The CDR3 DNA is TGTGCCAGCAGCTTAGGGGTAGCGGGGGCCCAAGAGACCCAGTACTTC.

V usage is TRBV4-1 and J usage is TRBJ2-7; TRBD1 might be the D (5 bases). The CDR3 sequence is 15 residues long. Trimming left V 1 base short and J 5 bases short, with 15 bases between. The germline V gene has CDR1 MGHRA and CDR2 YSYEKL. CDR3 region: CASSQARRVEHEQYF. The CDR3 DNA reads as TGCGCCAGCAGCCAAGCTCGCAGGGTGGAGCACGAGCAGTACTTC.

This rearrangement joins TRBV7-9 to TRBJ2-1, with TRBD1 matching over 8 bases. Germline-derived CDR1 and CDR2 are SEHNR and FQNEAQ (reference sequence). This CDR3 is built from 17 residues. J lost 6 bases, V lost 5 bases, and 15 bases had no gene match. CDR3 in amino acids: CASSPQVARGPSNEQFF. The CDR3 nucleotides are TGTGCCAGCAGCCCCCAAGTCGCCAGGGGGCCAAGCAATGAGCAGTTCTTC.

The chain employs TRBV7-3 and TRBJ2-1; 9 bases are a match to TRBD2. Germline V gene data show CDR1 as SGHTA and CDR2 as FQGTGA. After removal of 6 bases from V and 4 bases from J, the junction contained 4 bases not matched to a gene. The CDR3 runs 14 residues. The CDR3 nucleotides read TGTGCCAGCAGTCAAACTAGCGGGTACAATGAGCAGTTCTTC. It is translated as CASSQTSGYNEQFF.

The gene calls are TRBV6-5 and TRBJ1-3; 7 nucleotides line up with TRBD1. CDR3 size: 15 residues. V shed 7 bases and J 0 bases; nucleotides not matched to a gene: 6. Per germline, CDR1 MNHEY and CDR2 SVGAGI. CDR3 nucleotides: TGTGCCAGCATCCCGGGGGACAGCTCTGGAAACACCATATATTTT. Its translation is CASIPGDSSGNTIYF.

This rearrangement joins TRBV18 to TRBJ1-6, with TRBD1 matching 12 bases. Trimming cost V 0 bases and J 6 bases; bases outside gene matches: 3. This CDR3 comprises 17 residues. Germline V lookup: CDR1 KGHSH, CDR2 LQKENI. The CDR3 bases are TGTGCCAGCTCACCACCGGGGACAGGGGGCGGTAATTCACCCCTCCACTTT. Protein: CASSPPGTGGGNSPLHF.

The rearrangement links TRBV6-5 to TRBJ1-2; D perhaps matches TRBD1 (6 bases). V lost 0 bases and J lost 6, with 11 bases in between. Germline V gene sequence: CDR1 MNHEY, CDR2 SVGAGI. The CDR3 has 14 amino acids. This chain's CDR3 is CASSYSGRGNGYTF. The CDR3 coding sequence is TGTGCCAGCAGTTACTCAGGCAGGGGCAATGGCTACACCTTC.

The CDR3 loop is CATSDSPGLIPHDYEQYF. In DNA, the CDR3 is TGTGCCACCAGTGATTCGCCGGGTCTTATACCGCATGATTACGAGCAGTACTTC. V gene TRBV24-1 combines with J gene TRBJ2-7; D is unresolved. Between the trimmed V and J ends, which lost 2 bases and 4 bases, there was a span of 23 bases. Looked up from germline, CDR1 is KGHDR and CDR2 is SFDVKD. This CDR3 has 18 residues.

The CDR3 DNA is TGTGCCAGCAGTGTGGGCTTAGGTGGACACCGCTCTGGAAACACCATATATTTT. Protein: CASSVGLGGHRSGNTIYF. The rearrangement uses TRBV2 and TRBJ1-3; tentative D call: TRBD1 (5 bases). Germline lookup yields CDR1 SNHLY and CDR2 FYNNEI. The V end lost 4 bases, the J end lost 0 bases, and 19 bases lay between the germline ends. This CDR3 contains 18 residues.

V gene TRBV7-3 combines with J gene TRBJ2-3; D is perhaps TRBD2 (5 bases). The CDR3 consists of 13 residues. Trimming removed 3 bases at V and 8 bases at J, with 12 bases between. Germline CDR1 and CDR2: SGHTA and FQGTGA. DNA for the CDR3: TGTGCCAGCAGCTTGACGGAGGAATCTACGCAGTATTTT. It specifies CASSLTEESTQYF.

The CDR3 spells CASSQGINGGNSEQFF. The CDR3, as DNA: TGTGCCAGCAGCCAAGGAATAAACGGGGGAAATAGTGAGCAGTTCTTC. The chain employs TRBV3-1 (or the pseudogene TRBV3-2) and TRBJ2-1; a weak D match, TRBD2 (6 bases). The length of the CDR3 is 16 residues. The germline CDR1 and CDR2 sequences are LGHDT and YNNKEL (reference sequence). Trimming took 1 base from V and 9 from J, leaving 19 bases between them.

The chain links TRBV7-9 to TRBJ2-6, with 9 nucleotides matching TRBD2. Germline V lookup: CDR1 SEHNR, CDR2 FQNEAQ (reference sequence). CDR3 size: 19 residues. V shed 0 bases and J 0 bases; nucleotides not matched to a gene: 6. DNA for the CDR3: TGTGCCAGCAGCTTAGCGCGGGGGGGACCGAACTCTGGGGCCAACGTCCTGACTTTC. Translating gives CASSLARGGPNSGANVLTF.

This sequence joins TRBV7-2 and TRBJ1-1; 8 bases map to TRBD1. Germline CDR1 and CDR2: SGHTA and FQGNSA. This CDR3 is built from 15 residues. The J segment lost 0 bases and the V segment lost 0 bases, leaving 0 bases of the junction unmatched. The CDR3 sequence is CASSLATGVNTEAFF. CDR3 in DNA: TGTGCCAGCAGCTTAGCGACAGGGGTGAACACTGAAGCTTTCTTT.

V is TRBV19 and J is TRBJ2-2; TRBD1 matches 8 bases. With 10 bases clipped from V and 3 bases from J, the junction kept 7 bases outside the gene matches. CDR3 length: 14 residues. Germline V gene lookup returns CDR1 LNHDA and CDR2 SQIVND (reference sequence). In nucleotides, the CDR3 is TGTGCCACCAGACAGGGGCCCGACACCGGGGAGCTGTTTTTT. Translation: CATRQGPDTGELFF. The entire variable domain, with the rest obtained from reference TRBV19 and TRBJ2-2, is as follows: DGGITQSPKYLFRKEGQNVTLSCEQNLNHDAMYWYRQDPGQGLRLIYYSQIVNDFQKGDIAEGYSVSREKKESFPLTVTSAQKNPTAFYLCATRQGPDTGELFFGEGSRLTVL.

J is TRBJ2-5 and V is TRBV18; 13 bases are shared with TRBD2. Losses at the gene ends were 2 bases for V and 4 bases for J; bases not matched to a gene: 7. This CDR3 spans 17 amino acids. Germline V gene data show CDR1 as KGHSH and CDR2 as LQKENI. CDR3 sequence: CASSPTSGGAGGETQYF. Here the CDR3 DNA reads TGTGCCAGCTCACCAACTAGCGGGGGGGCTGGAGGAGAGACCCAGTACTTC.

The J gene is TRBJ2-3, the V gene TRBV18, with 8 bases fitting TRBD2. This CDR3 comprises 14 residues. V was pared by 1 base and J by 6 bases, with 3 bases of the junction left unmatched. Germline V gene sequence: CDR1 KGHSH, CDR2 LQKENI. The CDR3 DNA is TGTGCCAGCTCACCACGCGGGGGGTCTGATACGCAGTATTTT. Translating gives CASSPRGGSDTQYF.

This chain uses TRBV18 with TRBJ1-2, with 9 bases that match TRBD1. Germline V gives CDR1 KGHSH, CDR2 LQKENI. The V gene end was trimmed by 2 bases and the J gene end by 12 bases; junction bases not matched to a gene: 7. This CDR3 is built from 13 residues. The chain's CDR3 is CASSPEGGQGNTF. The CDR3 region has the DNA TGTGCCAGCTCACCAGAAGGAGGACAGGGGAACACCTTC.

V is TRBV5-6 and J is TRBJ1-2; 11 nucleotides align to TRBD1. Unmatched junction bases numbered 10, after V lost 4 bases and J lost 8 bases. This CDR3 has 15 amino acids. Per germline, CDR1 SGHDT and CDR2 YYEEEE. The CDR3 reads CASSPGQGAYLGYTF. Written as DNA, the CDR3 is TGTGCCAGCAGCCCCGGACAGGGGGCTTATCTCGGCTACACCTTC.